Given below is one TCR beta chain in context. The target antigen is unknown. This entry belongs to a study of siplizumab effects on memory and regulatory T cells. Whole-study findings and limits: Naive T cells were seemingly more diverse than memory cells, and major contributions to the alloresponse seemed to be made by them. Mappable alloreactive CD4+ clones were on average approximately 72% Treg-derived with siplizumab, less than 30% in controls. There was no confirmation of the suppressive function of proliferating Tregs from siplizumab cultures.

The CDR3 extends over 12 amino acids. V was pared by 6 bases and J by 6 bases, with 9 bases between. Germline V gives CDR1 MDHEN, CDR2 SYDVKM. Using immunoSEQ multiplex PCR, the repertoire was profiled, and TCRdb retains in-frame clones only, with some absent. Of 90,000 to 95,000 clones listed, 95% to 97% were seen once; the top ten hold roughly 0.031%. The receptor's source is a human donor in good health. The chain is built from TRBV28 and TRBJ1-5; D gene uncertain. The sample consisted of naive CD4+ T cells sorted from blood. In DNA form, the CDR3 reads TGTGCCAGCAGACTGTGGACTCAGCCCCAGCATTTT. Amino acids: CASRLWTQPQHF.